The sequence of this TCR beta chain was determined in a study of shared clonotypes between healthy human individuals. Study conclusions and caveats: On the whole, naive subsets had larger estimated richness than memory subsets had. Owing to a small donor count, the genetic and exposure-history diversity represented was limited. The sampled material consisted only of blood, and tissue repertoires are likely to differ.

Generated by immunoSEQ multiplex PCR, the TCRdb table keeps only in-frame clones and is missing some. The sample shows approximately 2.1 million clones, roughly 93% of them seen only once. HIV-negative, healthy adults without recent acute infections or vaccinations were the donors. Worth noting for this clone: What it binds is unknown.

The sample was naive CD4+ T cells from PBMCs. Subset here: CD45RA+ positively selected. The origin of this receptor is a man younger than 35 in good health. Some clones in this sample may be carry-over from other donors' samples.

The CDR3 sequence is CASGTTENTEAFF. The DNA for the CDR3 is TGTGCTAGTGGTACAACAGAGAACACTGAAGCTTTCTTT. The chain uses TRBV12-5 and TRBJ1-1; unclear D gene. Trimming pared 5 bases from V and 1 base from J, leaving 8 bases between. Germline V CDR1 and CDR2: LGHNT, FRNRAP. CDR3 length equals 13 residues.